What follows are 12 T cell receptor beta chains derived from one specimen sequenced in a study of CD8 T cells in ankylosing spondylitis. Points from the study as a whole: What appeared characteristic of ankylosing spondylitis blood was a TCR beta motif of eight highly homologous variants.

A single record per CDR3 protein comes from TCRdb applying MiXCR to the 5' RACE reads. This sample has about 750,000 distinct CDR3 sequences, with around 19% found just once. Their antigen targets remain unknown. Sequencing was carried out using blood, either unsorted or a sorted T cell fraction (not recorded which). Every receptor here comes from a male donor with ankylosing spondylitis.

This clonotype was seen only a few times. V is TRBV29-1 and J is TRBJ1-4; the D is unclear. The CDR3 sequence is 12 residues long. Germline values: CDR1 SQVTM, CDR2 ANQGSEA. V dropped 5 bases and J dropped 10 bases, with 14 bases sitting between them. CDR3 sequence: CSVTGLGGKLFF. The CDR3 nucleotides are TGCAGCGTTACGGGCCTGGGAGGAAAACTGTTTTTT.

CDR3 in amino acids: CASSVGQRERYGEQYF. Written as DNA, the CDR3 is TGTGCCAGCAGTGTAGGACAGCGGGAGAGGTATGGGGAGCAGTACTTC. The chain is built from TRBV2 and TRBJ2-7; TRBD2 matches 8 bases. Germline lookup yields CDR1 SNHLY and CDR2 FYNNEI. CDR3 length: 16 amino acids. Trimming took 4 bases from V and 7 from J; bases not matched to a gene: 15.

This clonotype was detected only a few times. The rearrangement uses TRBV20-1 and TRBJ2-1, with D maybe TRBD2 (5 bases). V gave up 6 bases and J gave up 9 bases, with 15 bases separating them. The CDR3 extends over 12 amino acids. Germline V gives CDR1 DFQATT, CDR2 SNEGSKA (reference sequence). The CDR3 region has the DNA TGCAGTGCACCTCGACACAGCGGTGAGCAGTTCTTC. It is translated as CSAPRHSGEQFF.

The table lists this clonotype with a few counts. J is TRBJ2-6 and V is TRBV5-1, with D possibly matching TRBD1 (6 bases). The CDR3 consists of 15 residues. Germline V gene data show CDR1 as SGHRS and CDR2 as YFSETQ. V gave up 6 bases and J gave up 0 bases, with 10 bases separating them. The CDR3 DNA sequence: TGCGCCAGCACAAAAGGGGGCTCTGGGGCCAACGTCCTGACTTTC. It is translated as CASTKGGSGANVLTF.

This clonotype was picked up many times. V is TRBV9 and J is TRBJ1-1; D perhaps matches TRBD1 (6 bases). This CDR3 region has 16 residues. V lost 0 bases and J lost 1, with 13 bases in between. From germline, CDR1 is SGDLS and CDR2 YYNGEE. DNA for the CDR3: TGTGCCAGCAGCGTAGGGGAGTCGACAGGGAACACTGAAGCTTTCTTT. Residues: CASSVGESTGNTEAFF.

This clonotype was recorded a few times. This chain links TRBV5-1 with TRBJ2-1, with TRBD1 as a possible D gene (7 bases). The CDR3 is 14 amino acids. V gave up 4 bases and J gave up 7 bases, with 15 bases separating them. Germline-derived CDR1 and CDR2 are SGHRS and YFSETQ. The CDR3, as DNA: TGCGCCAGCAGCCGCAGGGGGGCGAGGAATGAGCAGTTCTTC. Protein sequence: CASSRRGARNEQFF.

This chain uses TRBV4-2 with TRBJ1-1; 8 nucleotides match TRBD1. Looked up from germline, CDR1 is LGHNA and CDR2 is YNFKEQ. CDR3 size: 16 residues. Unmatched junction bases numbered 4, after V lost 1 base and J lost 0 bases. In nucleotides, the CDR3 is TGTGCCAGCAGCCAAGGACAGGGGACGATGAACACTGAAGCTTTCTTT. This gives the protein CASSQGQGTMNTEAFF.

The chain recombines TRBV29-1 with TRBJ2-1; possible D gene TRBD2, 6 bases. The CDR3 spans 16 residues. V lost 0 bases and J 0 bases, leaving 12 bases between the germline ends. Germline V gives CDR1 SQVTM, CDR2 ANQGSEA. The CDR3 DNA reads as TGCAGCGTTGAAGATCACCGCGGGGCCTCCTACAATGAGCAGTTCTTC. Protein product: CSVEDHRGASYNEQFF.

This chain joins TRBV27 and TRBJ1-2; possibly TRBD1 for D (5 bases). Trimming shortened V by 5 bases and J by 7 bases, and 14 bases separated the two germline ends. The CDR3 runs to 13 residues. Germline V gives CDR1 MNHEY, CDR2 SMNVEV (reference sequence). CDR3 nucleotides: TGTGCCAGCAGTCCCCCAACAGGTGGTGGCTACACCTTC. It encodes CASSPPTGGGYTF.

This clonotype has more than one count but fewer than ten. The V and J genes are TRBV20-1 and TRBJ2-5, with 8 nucleotides matching TRBD1. CDR3 length: 14 amino acids. V lost 6 bases to trimming and J lost 4 bases; unmatched junction nucleotides: 10. The germline V gene encodes CDR1 DFQATT and CDR2 SNEGSKA (reference sequence). CDR3 amino acids: CSAPSRTGSETQYF. CDR3 DNA: TGCAGTGCACCCTCCCGGACAGGGTCAGAGACCCAGTACTTC.

The chain links TRBV27 to TRBJ2-1, with 9 nucleotides matching TRBD1. The CDR3 contains 16 residues. Looked up from germline, CDR1 is MNHEY and CDR2 is SMNVEV (reference sequence). V lost 2 bases, J lost 4 bases, and 6 bases stayed unmatched. CDR3 sequence: CASSLLGTGRYNEQFF. CDR3 coding DNA: TGTGCCAGCAGTTTACTCGGGACAGGGCGGTACAATGAGCAGTTCTTC.

This clonotype showed up just a few times. This chain uses TRBV30 with TRBJ1-1, with D unresolved. The CDR3 length is 13 residues. CDR1 and CDR2 from the germline V gene are GTSNPN and SVGIG (reference sequence). V lost 0 bases and J lost 5, with 10 bases in between. CDR3 protein: CAWSVLERTEAFF. The CDR3 DNA reads as TGTGCCTGGAGTGTACTGGAGAGGACTGAAGCTTTCTTT.